This is a list of T cell receptor beta chains from one sample in a study of cytomegalovirus exposure and HLA in healthy donors. Using immunoSEQ multiplex PCR, the repertoire was profiled, and TCRdb retains in-frame clones only, with some absent. There are roughly 77,000 clones in the sample; roughly 95% occur only once, and 0.69% lies in the top ten. Specimen: PBMCs. The origin of the receptors is a woman between 18 and 29 years old in good health and CMV-seronegative. Each CDR3 is given with its conserved first and last residue. A D gene is named only where the DNA matches it firmly. Not every row has a clone size; where given, it reads once, few, many or a size class.

. . TRBJ1-2 TRBV28 TGTGCCAGCAGTTTTGCGGAGCTCTATGGCTACACCTTC CASSFAELYGYTF
. . TRBJ1-5 TRBV19 TGTGCCAGTCGAGGAAGTTATAGCAATCAGCCCCAGCATTTT CASRGSYSNQPQHF
. TRBD2 TRBJ2-1 TRBV29-1 TGCAGCGTTCGGACTAGCGGGAAGAAGAGCTCCTACAATGAGCAGTTCTTC CSVRTSGKKSSYNEQFF
. TRBD1 TRBJ1-3 TRBV4-3 TGCGCCAGCAGCCAGGGTACAGGGGCTGGAAACACCATATATTTT CASSQGTGAGNTIYF
. TRBD1 TRBJ1-1 TRBV29-1 TGCAGCGTTGAAAGGCAGGGGGTCTCTGAAGCTTTCTTT CSVERQGVSEAFF
. . TRBJ2-7 TRBV29-1 TGCAGCGTTGGGGACCACAGGGACCCCTACGAGCAGTACTTC CSVGDHRDPYEQYF
. . TRBJ1-2 TRBV5-1 TGCGCCAGCAGCAGCAGCCTAGCTAACTATGGCTACACCTTC CASSSSLANYGYTF
. TRBD1 TRBJ1-4 TRBV28 TGTGCCAGCAGTCCCCAGGGGGCGGGTAATGAAAAACTGTTTTTT CASSPQGAGNEKLFF
. . TRBJ2-3 TRBV19 TGTGCCAGTACCCTGACAGCCCACACAGATACGCAGTATTTT CASTLTAHTDTQYF
. . TRBJ1-1 TRBV18 TGTGCCAGCTCACCCCAAACTGAAGCTTTCTTT CASSPQTEAFF
. . TRBJ2-2 TRBV7-8 TGTGCCAGCAGGTACCCCGGCGGGGAGCTGTTTTTT CASRYPGGELFF
. TRBD1 TRBJ1-1 TRBV5-8 TGTGCCAGCGGTACAGGGGACCTTTATTTGAACACTGAAGCTTTCTTT CASGTGDLYLNTEAFF
. . TRBJ1-2 TRBV25-1 TGTGCCAGCAGTGCAGGGGTGGGCTACACCTTC CASSAGVGYTF
once . TRBJ2-1 TRBV12-5 TGTGCTAGTGGTTTGCATTACAATGAGCAGTTCTTC CASGLHYNEQFF
. . TRBJ1-4 TRBV5-4 TGTGCCAGCAGCCCCAAAGGGGAAACTAATGAAAAACTGTTTTTT CASSPKGETNEKLFF
. . TRBJ2-4 TRBV14 TGTGCCAGCAGTTCAGCGGGAGCCAAAAACATTCAGTACTTC CASSSAGAKNIQYF
. TRBD2 TRBJ2-7 TRBV4-1 TGCGCCAGCAGCCAACCACTCCGACTAGCGGGAGGATACGAGCAGTACTTC CASSQPLRLAGGYEQYF
. TRBD2 TRBJ2-1 TRBV30 TGTGCCTGGAGTGCGATTCCTAGCGGGAGTTACAATGAGCAGTTCTTC CAWSAIPSGSYNEQFF
. . TRBJ1-3 TRBV7-2 TGTGCCAGCAGCTCAGATTTCTCTGGAAACACCATATATTTT CASSSDFSGNTIYF
. TRBD1 TRBJ2-3 TRBV5-6 TGTGCCAGCAGCTTGCCGGGGACAGGCACAGATACGCAGTATTTT CASSLPGTGTDTQYF
. . TRBJ1-2 TRBV5-1 TGCGCCAGCAGCTTGGATCGGCAGGAGGATGGCTACACCTTC CASSLDRQEDGYTF